The following is a T cell receptor (beta chain) sequence with its context. What it recognizes is unknown. PBMCs numbering at least 7 million were isolated per sample. A second PCR of about 7 to 12 cycles used a sample-barcoded 5' primer and a J-beta primer mix. CDR3-containing paired-end reads numbered at least 2.5 million in each sample. From the 5' RACE reads, TCRdb called clonotypes with MiXCR, one entry per CDR3 protein. Here the sample spans about 1.8 million distinct CDR3 sequences, about 49% being singletons. The V end lost 3 bases, the J end lost 7 bases, and 27 bases lay between the germline ends. The CDR3 is 17 residues long. CDR1 is DFQATT, CDR2 SNEGSKA, per germline (reference sequence). This entry is derived from a study of blood T cells in healthy people across ages. Study-wide points: More naive CD4+ cells and higher diversity were found in long-lived than in aged donors.

The chain carries TRBV20-1 and TRBJ1-2; unclear D gene. The TCR originated in a woman in her thirties or forties in good health. The sequenced sample was blood. As DNA, the CDR3 is TGCAGTGCTAGGGATCCCGACCCCAAAATACTGGGTAGTGGCTACACCTTC. It is translated as CSARDPDPKILGSGYTF.